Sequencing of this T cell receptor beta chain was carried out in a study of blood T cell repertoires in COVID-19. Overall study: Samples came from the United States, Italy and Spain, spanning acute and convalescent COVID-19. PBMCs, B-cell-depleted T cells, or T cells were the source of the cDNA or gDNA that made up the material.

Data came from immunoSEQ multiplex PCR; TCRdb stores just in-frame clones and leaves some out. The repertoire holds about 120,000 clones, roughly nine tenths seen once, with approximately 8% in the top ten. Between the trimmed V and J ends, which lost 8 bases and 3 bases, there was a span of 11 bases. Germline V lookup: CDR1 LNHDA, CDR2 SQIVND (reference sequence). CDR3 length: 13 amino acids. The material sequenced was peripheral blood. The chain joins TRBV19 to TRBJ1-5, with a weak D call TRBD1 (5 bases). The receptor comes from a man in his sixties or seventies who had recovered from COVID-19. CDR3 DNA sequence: TGTGCCAGTCAGGGCCACCACAATCAGCCCCAGCATTTT. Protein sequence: CASQGHHNQPQHF.